The sequence of this T cell receptor (beta chain) was determined in a study of regulatory T cells in long-lasting Graves disease. Trimming cost V 3 bases and J 5 bases, with 11 bases left between them. The CDR3 is made up of 14 amino acids. Germline lookup yields CDR1 MDHEN and CDR2 SYDVKM. Stated time point: newly diagnosed GD, antithyroid drugs for less than 3 months. After RNA was extracted from PBMCs, the TCR library was made from it. This clonotype was counted ten times or more. Arm-PCR with iRepertoire HTBI primers amplified the CDR3 regions for these TCR beta libraries. One entry per CDR3 protein results from TCRdb running MiXCR on the multiplex PCR reads. The repertoire consists of about 620,000 distinct CDR3 sequences, with 15% to 20% occurring once and the leading ten covering about 18%. A further study also used this sample, focusing on T cells in Graves' hyperthyroidism and ophthalmopathy.

The sequencing used peripheral blood mononuclear cells (PBMCs), collected at new diagnosis, from a patient treated with antithyroid drugs. This clonotype originated in a woman younger than 45 with Graves disease. V and J are TRBV28 and TRBJ2-1; weak D call: TRBD2 (6 bases). As DNA, the CDR3 is TGTGCCAGCAGTTTGTTAGCGGCCCACAATGAGCAGTTCTTC. Its protein product is CASSLLAAHNEQFF.